The rows below give T cell receptor beta chains drawn from one sample of a study of blood T cell repertoires in COVID-19. The protocol was immunoSEQ multiplex PCR, while the TCRdb copy is restricted to in-frame clones and leaves out a portion. Here the sample spans about 120,000 clones, about 91% being singletons. Material: peripheral blood. All receptors come from a man aged 50-59 years with acute or convalescent COVID-19. Both conserved end residues are part of each CDR3. D genes are given only for firm matches. Not all rows give a size; the values are once, few, many and, for expanded clones, a class.

size	V	length	D	J	CDR3	DNA
once	TRBV7-2	18	NA	TRBJ2-2	CASSLFRGTTQGVGELFF	TGTGCCAGCAGCTTATTTCGGGGGACGACCCAGGGGGTCGGGGAGCTGTTTTTT
few	TRBV11-2	16	NA	TRBJ1-4	CASSHIQGGTNEKLFF	TGTGCCAGCAGCCATATACAGGGTGGAACTAATGAAAAACTGTTTTTT
NA	TRBV15	14	NA	TRBJ1-5	CATSRDLGAQPQHF	TGTGCCACCAGCAGAGATCTTGGGGCTCAGCCCCAGCATTTT
once	TRBV5-1	14	TRBD1	TRBJ2-7	CASSYGTGSYEQYF	TGCGCCAGCAGCTACGGGACAGGATCCTACGAGCAGTACTTC
NA	TRBV28	14	NA	TRBJ1-2	CASSLTPSAYGYTF	TGTGCCAGCAGTCTGACTCCCAGTGCCTATGGCTACACCTTC
NA	TRBV2	13	NA	TRBJ1-5	CATCRGGNQPQHF	TGTGCCACCTGTCGCGGAGGCAATCAGCCCCAGCATTTT
NA	TRBV7-9	13	TRBD1	TRBJ1-2	CASSRGTGYGYTF	TGTGCCAGCAGCCGCGGGACAGGGTATGGCTACACCTTC
NA	TRBV5-4	15	NA	TRBJ2-6	CASSFLYAGANVLTF	TGTGCCAGCAGCTTCCTCTACGCTGGGGCCAACGTCCTGACTTTC
NA	TRBV12-3/TRBV12-4	12	NA	TRBJ1-1	CASSLDRREAFF	TGTGCCAGCAGTTTAGACAGACGTGAAGCTTTCTTT
NA	TRBV6-1	17	NA	TRBJ2-2	CASSEIWGEGETGELFF	TGTGCCAGCAGTGAAATTTGGGGAGAGGGGGAGACCGGGGAGCTGTTTTTT
once	TRBV5-4	15	TRBD1	TRBJ1-2	CASSSQTGGVYGYTF	TGTGCCAGCAGCTCCCAGACAGGGGGCGTTTATGGCTACACCTTC
NA	TRBV3-1/TRBV3-2	19	TRBD1	TRBJ1-1	CASSQDEFGYLDRPIEAFF	TGTGCCAGCAGCCAAGATGAGTTTGGCTATCTGGACAGGCCTATTGAAGCTTTCTTT
NA	TRBV24-1	12	NA	TRBJ2-1	CATSDPRNEQFF	TGTGCCACCAGTGATCCCAGGAATGAGCAGTTCTTC
NA	TRBV2	15	TRBD1	TRBJ2-1	CASSEEQGAVNEQFF	TGTGCCAGCAGTGAAGAACAGGGGGCTGTGAATGAGCAGTTCTTC
NA	TRBV20-1	12	NA	TRBJ1-3	CSASKLANTIYF	TGCAGTGCCAGTAAACTCGCGAACACCATATATTTT
NA	TRBV6-2/TRBV6-3	16	TRBD1	TRBJ2-7	CASSYSGTGASYEQYF	TGTGCCAGCAGTTACTCGGGGACAGGGGCTTCCTACGAGCAGTACTTC
NA	TRBV28	14	TRBD2	TRBJ2-2	CASGTSGMWGELFF	TGTGCCAGCGGGACTAGCGGGATGTGGGGGGAGCTGTTTTTT
NA	TRBV28	12	TRBD1	TRBJ1-5	CAGGTVNQPQHF	TGTGCCGGAGGGACAGTCAATCAGCCCCAGCATTTT
NA	TRBV5-1	14	NA	TRBJ1-6	CASSLAVNNSPLHF	TGCGCCAGCAGCTTGGCCGTTAATAATTCACCCCTCCACTTT
NA	TRBV2	14	TRBD1	TRBJ1-2	CASSSGTGVYGYTF	TGTGCCAGCAGTTCCGGGACAGGGGTTTATGGCTACACCTTC
NA	TRBV5-4	15	NA	TRBJ1-1	CASRTGGQMNTEAFF	TGTGCCAGCAGAACGGGGGGGCAGATGAACACTGAAGCTTTCTTT
NA	TRBV29-1	12	NA	TRBJ1-1	CSVGRGNTEAFF	TGCAGCGTTGGCAGGGGGAACACTGAAGCTTTCTTT
NA	TRBV28	14	NA	TRBJ1-2	CASSSSKGVYGYTF	TGTGCCAGCAGCTCGTCGAAAGGGGTCTATGGCTACACCTTC
NA	TRBV6-1	12	NA	TRBJ1-1	CASSEGGRKAFF	TGTGCCAGCAGTGAGGGGGGAAGAAAAGCTTTCTTT
NA	TRBV15	14	NA	TRBJ2-3	CATSGLFKTDTQYF	TGTGCCACCAGCGGGCTATTTAAAACAGATACGCAGTATTTT
NA	TRBV15	16	NA	TRBJ1-4	CATSRGSTATNEKLFF	TGTGCCACCAGCAGAGGAAGTACAGCAACTAATGAAAAACTGTTTTTT
NA	TRBV20-1	11	NA	TRBJ2-1	CSAHTNNEQFF	TGCAGTGCCCACACTAATAATGAGCAGTTCTTC
NA	TRBV15	15	NA	TRBJ2-1	CATSRDLKSYNEQFF	TGTGCCACCAGCAGGGACTTGAAATCCTACAATGAGCAGTTCTTC
NA	TRBV30	13	TRBD1	TRBJ1-2	CAGWGQGFGGYTF	TGTGCCGGGTGGGGACAGGGGTTTGGTGGCTACACCTTC
NA	TRBV9	14	NA	TRBJ1-1	CASSPQDSNTEAFF	TGTGCCAGCAGCCCTCAAGACAGTAACACTGAAGCTTTCTTT
NA	TRBV5-6	14	NA	TRBJ2-5	CASSLGGWQETQYF	TGTGCCAGCAGCTTAGGGGGTTGGCAAGAGACCCAGTACTTC